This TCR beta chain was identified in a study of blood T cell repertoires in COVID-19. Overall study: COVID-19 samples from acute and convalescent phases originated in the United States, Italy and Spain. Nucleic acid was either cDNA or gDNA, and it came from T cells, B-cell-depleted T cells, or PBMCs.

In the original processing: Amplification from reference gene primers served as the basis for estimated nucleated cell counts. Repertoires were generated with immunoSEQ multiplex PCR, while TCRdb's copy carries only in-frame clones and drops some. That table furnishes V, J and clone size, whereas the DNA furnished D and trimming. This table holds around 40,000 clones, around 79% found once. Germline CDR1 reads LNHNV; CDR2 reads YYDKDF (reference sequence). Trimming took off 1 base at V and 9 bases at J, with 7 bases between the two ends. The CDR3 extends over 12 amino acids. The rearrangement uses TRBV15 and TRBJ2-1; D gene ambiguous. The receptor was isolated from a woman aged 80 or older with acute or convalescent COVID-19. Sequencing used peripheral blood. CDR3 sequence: CATSRALGEQFF. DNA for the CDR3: TGTGCCACCAGCAGAGCCCTAGGTGAGCAGTTCTTC.